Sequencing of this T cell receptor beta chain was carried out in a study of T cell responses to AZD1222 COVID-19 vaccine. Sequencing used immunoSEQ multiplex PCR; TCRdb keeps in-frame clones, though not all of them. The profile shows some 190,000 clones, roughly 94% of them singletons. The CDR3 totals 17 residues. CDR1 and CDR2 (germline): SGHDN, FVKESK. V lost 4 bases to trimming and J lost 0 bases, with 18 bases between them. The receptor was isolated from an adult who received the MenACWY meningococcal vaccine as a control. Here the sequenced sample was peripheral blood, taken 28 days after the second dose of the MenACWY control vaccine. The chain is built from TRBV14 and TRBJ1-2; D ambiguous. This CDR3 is CASSPIHRVAANYGYTF. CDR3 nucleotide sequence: TGTGCCAGCAGCCCCATTCATCGGGTTGCGGCTAACTATGGCTACACCTTC.